The T cell receptor beta chain under discussion was sequenced for a study of blood T cell repertoires in COVID-19. About the research overall: The study drew acute and convalescent COVID-19 samples from the United States, Italy and Spain. Sources were T cells, B-cell-depleted T cells, or PBMCs; the material itself was cDNA or gDNA.

CDR1 and CDR2 (germline): LGHDT, YNNKEL (reference sequence). The ends lost 5 bases at V and 5 bases at J; junction bases unmatched: 6. This CDR3 has 14 amino acids. Here immunoSEQ multiplex PCR was the method, and the copy in TCRdb shows in-frame clones only, minus some. The sample has roughly 200,000 clones; about 78% are singletons. Sequencing used peripheral blood. The rearrangement uses TRBV3-1 (or the pseudogene TRBV3-2) and TRBJ1-3; 7 bases are shared with TRBD1. The origin of this receptor is a woman aged 50 to 60 with active or convalescent COVID-19. CDR3 sequence (DNA): TGTGCCAGCAGCTATCAGGGGGTGCGAAACACCATATATTTT. It specifies CASSYQGVRNTIYF.